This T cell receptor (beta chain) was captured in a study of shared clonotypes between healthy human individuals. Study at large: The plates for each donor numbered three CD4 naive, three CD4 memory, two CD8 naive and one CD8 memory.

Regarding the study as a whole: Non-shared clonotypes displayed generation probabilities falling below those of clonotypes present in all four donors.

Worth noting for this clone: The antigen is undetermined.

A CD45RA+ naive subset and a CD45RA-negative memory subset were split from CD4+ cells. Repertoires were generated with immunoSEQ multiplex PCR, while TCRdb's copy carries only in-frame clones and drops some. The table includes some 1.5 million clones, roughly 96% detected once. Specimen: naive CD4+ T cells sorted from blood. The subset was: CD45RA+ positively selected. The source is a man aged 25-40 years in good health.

The CDR3 nucleotides read TGTGCCAGCAGGGCTAGCGGGGGACAGGGGGTTGAGCAGTACTTC. This sequence encodes CASRASGGQGVEQYF. The V call is TRBV2, the J call TRBJ2-7, with D perhaps TRBD1 (11 bases). CDR3 size: 15 residues. V lost 6 bases and J 7 bases, leaving 22 bases between the germline ends. Germline lookup yields CDR1 SNHLY and CDR2 FYNNEI.